The 11 T cell receptor beta chains given below trace back to one sample, sequenced in a study of shared clonotypes between healthy human individuals. TCRdb's table, derived via immunoSEQ multiplex PCR, lists solely in-frame clones and lacks some. The table has over a million clones, about 74% seen once. The material sequenced was memory CD4+ T cells sorted from blood. As to subset: CD45RA-negative fraction. The receptors were gathered from a man between 18 and 35 years old in good health.

This clone was found once. The CDR3 nucleotides read TGTGCCAGCAGCTTAGGGGCTAGCCAAAATGAGCAGTTCTTC. It is translated as CASSLGASQNEQFF. The V call is TRBV7-2, the J call TRBJ2-1; tentatively, D is TRBD2 (5 bases). Germline CDR1 is SGHTA and CDR2 is FQGNSA. The germline V and J ends were trimmed by 1 base and 7 bases, with 11 bases remaining between them. The CDR3 is 14 amino acids.

This clone was observed a single time. The rearrangement links TRBV30 to TRBJ2-1, with TRBD2 matching 7 bases. V lost 4 bases and J lost 4; bases outside the gene matches: 7. Germline lookup yields CDR1 GTSNPN and CDR2 SVGIG (reference sequence). There are 14 residues in the CDR3. CDR3 nucleotides: TGTGCCTGGACGGAGGGGAGGGCTTACAATGAGCAGTTCTTC. This encodes CAWTEGRAYNEQFF.

The table lists this clone with a few counts. The chain employs TRBV28 and TRBJ2-5; D is uncertain. The CDR3 length is 13 residues. CDR1 is MDHEN, CDR2 SYDVKM, per germline. V lost 5 bases, J lost 5 bases, and 12 bases lay in between. This CDR3 reads CASSPLRGETQYF. The CDR3 DNA reads as TGTGCCAGCAGTCCCCTTCGTGGGGAGACCCAGTACTTC.

The chain combines TRBV15 with TRBJ1-5; TRBD1 aligns across 8 bases. The CDR3 length is 17 residues. V shed 0 bases and J 2 bases; nucleotides not matched to a gene: 6. Looked up from germline, CDR1 is LNHNV and CDR2 is YYDKDF (reference sequence). CDR3 in DNA: TGTGCCACCAGCAGAGATCCCTACAGGGGGGGCAATCAGCCCCAGCATTTT. Protein: CATSRDPYRGGNQPQHF.

This clone was picked up one time. The genes are TRBV19 and TRBJ2-5; TRBD2 matches at 8 bases. The CDR3 consists of 14 residues. Germline lookup yields CDR1 LNHDA and CDR2 SQIVND (reference sequence). Losses at the gene ends were 5 bases for V and 7 bases for J; bases not matched to a gene: 9. The CDR3 is CASSPTSGSPTQYF. Written as DNA, the CDR3 is TGTGCCAGTAGTCCAACTAGCGGAAGCCCGACCCAGTACTTC.

This clone occurred once. This sequence joins TRBV7-1 and TRBJ2-2; D call uncertain. TRBV7-1 is marked as an open reading frame, function uncertain. The CDR3 sequence is 12 residues long. Deletions cut 4 bases from V and 7 bases from J, with 7 bases between. The CDR3, as DNA: TGTGCCAGCAGCTTAGCTAGCGGGGAGCTGTTTTTT. Its translation is CASSLASGELFF.

This sequence joins TRBV7-9 and TRBJ2-2; TRBD2 matches 9 bases. CDR3 size: 16 residues. CDR1 is SEHNR, CDR2 FQNEAQ, per germline (reference sequence). Trimming cost V 5 bases and J 6 bases; bases outside gene matches: 10. The CDR3 DNA follows: TGTGCCAGCAGCGTTCACGCCGGGACTAGCCCCGGGGAGCTGTTTTTT. Residues: CASSVHAGTSPGELFF.

The rearrangement uses TRBV9 and TRBJ2-5; no clear D gene. The length of the CDR3 is 14 residues. Looked up from germline, CDR1 is SGDLS and CDR2 is YYNGEE. V was pared by 4 bases and J by 4 bases, with 14 bases between. The CDR3, as DNA: TGTGCCAGCAGCCGGGCAGGTCTGGGAGAGACCCAGTACTTC. Its protein is CASSRAGLGETQYF.

The chain uses TRBV7-9 and TRBJ2-3; a possible D gene is TRBD1 (6 bases). Looked up from germline, CDR1 is SEHNR and CDR2 is FQNEAQ (reference sequence). V lost 2 bases to trimming and J lost 0 bases, with 12 bases between them. CDR3 length: 16 residues. CDR3 region: CASSLLGQGSTDTQYF. The CDR3 DNA is TGTGCCAGCAGCTTACTGGGGCAGGGGAGCACAGATACGCAGTATTTT.

The genes are TRBV30 and TRBJ1-3, with no clear D. Trimming took 8 bases from V and 0 from J, leaving 8 bases between them. CDR3 size: 12 residues. Germline lookup yields CDR1 GTSNPN and CDR2 SVGIG (reference sequence). CDR3 bases: TGTGCCGGGGAGGGCTCTGGAAACACCATATATTTT. It yields the protein CAGEGSGNTIYF.

This clone was observed a handful of times. The same CDR3 arises from other DNA sequences in this sample as well. V and J are TRBV5-1 and TRBJ1-2; no clear D gene. The CDR3 has 14 residues. The V end was cut by 0 bases, the J end by 6 bases, with 12 bases between. Germline V gives CDR1 SGHRS, CDR2 YFSETQ. Here the CDR3 DNA reads TGCGCCAGCAGCTTGGTCGGCGGGGTCCATGGCTACACCTTC. Protein sequence: CASSLVGGVHGYTF.